This passage covers 24 T cell receptor beta chains from one sample sequenced in a study of early T cells in non-severe SARS-CoV-2 infection. TCRdb used MiXCR to reprocess the 5' RACE reads, holding one entry per CDR3 protein. Of about 59,000 distinct CDR3 sequences in the sample, 11% were seen once. Material for sequencing was whole blood. The receptor source for this set is an adult who was a healthcare worker with PCR-confirmed SARS-CoV-2 infection or an uninfected control (not recorded which).

This clonotype was seen more than once but under ten times. The J gene is TRBJ2-1, the V gene TRBV6-1, with TRBD2 identical over 10 bases. Germline V gene lookup returns CDR1 MNHNS and CDR2 SASEGT. V gave up 4 bases and J gave up 6 bases; unmatched junction bases: 3. The CDR3 is 14 residues long. The CDR3 loop is CASSASGGANEQFF. In DNA, the CDR3 is TGTGCCAGCAGTGCGAGCGGGGGGGCCAATGAGCAGTTCTTC.

This clonotype was found many times. The V call is TRBV3-1, the J call TRBJ2-5; no definite D call. Germline V gene lookup returns CDR1 LGHDT and CDR2 YNNKEL (reference sequence). The length of the CDR3 is 15 residues. Trimming stripped 2 bases from V and 2 bases from J, with 12 bases between. CDR3 coding DNA: TGTGCCAGCAGCCAACTCCCCAGGCGGCAAGAGACCCAGTACTTC. Protein sequence: CASSQLPRRQETQYF.

This clonotype was counted at least ten times. The V call is TRBV7-8, the J call TRBJ2-2, with 7 bases identical to TRBD1. V shed 3 bases, J shed 5 bases, and the junction held 9 bases outside the gene matches. The CDR3 has 16 amino acids. CDR1 SGHVS and CDR2 FQNEAQ come from the germline V gene. CDR3 protein: CASSFDRVHETGELFF. The CDR3 bases are TGTGCCAGCAGCTTTGACAGGGTTCATGAGACCGGGGAGCTGTTTTTT.

At least ten counts were recorded for this clonotype. The rearrangement joins TRBV7-9 to TRBJ1-1; D is undetermined. Deletions cut 1 base from V and 11 bases from J, with 8 bases between. The CDR3 is made up of 11 amino acids. Per the germline V gene, CDR1 is SEHNR and CDR2 is FQNEAQ (reference sequence). The CDR3 protein is CASSLGGTAFF. The CDR3 coding sequence is TGTGCCAGCAGCTTAGGGGGTACGGCTTTCTTT.

This sequence joins TRBV11-2 and TRBJ2-5; D not resolved. The CDR3 consists of 13 residues. Germline CDR1 is SGHAT and CDR2 is FQNNGV. V lost 1 base and J 3 bases, leaving 6 bases between the germline ends. The CDR3 sequence: CASSLVQKETQYF. CDR3 nucleotides: TGTGCCAGCAGCTTAGTACAGAAAGAGACCCAGTACTTC.

This clonotype was recorded many times. The chain couples TRBV14 to TRBJ1-2; 7 bases align to TRBD1. The ends lost 2 bases at V and 4 bases at J; junction bases unmatched: 7. Germline V lookup: CDR1 SGHDN, CDR2 FVKESK. The CDR3 is made up of 15 amino acids. CDR3 residues: CASSQTPGQAYGYTF. The CDR3 DNA is TGTGCCAGCAGCCAAACCCCCGGACAGGCCTATGGCTACACCTTC.

The table lists this clonotype with many counts. The V call is TRBV7-9, the J call TRBJ2-6; maybe TRBD1 (5 bases). Trimming removed 6 bases at V and 0 bases at J, with 9 bases between. CDR3 size: 15 residues. CDR1 and CDR2 from the germline V gene are SEHNR and FQNEAQ (reference sequence). The CDR3 protein is CASRVTGSGANVLTF. CDR3 DNA: TGTGCCAGCAGAGTAACAGGCTCTGGGGCCAACGTCCTGACTTTC.

This clonotype was seen ten or more times. The chain links TRBV30 to TRBJ2-4, with 8 positions matching TRBD2. V lost 5 bases to trimming and J lost 9 bases; unmatched junction nucleotides: 6. Germline assignment: CDR1 GTSNPN and CDR2 SVGIG (reference sequence). The CDR3 spans 12 residues. In nucleotides, the CDR3 is TGTGCCTGGGGGACTCGGGAGGGCATTCAGTACTTC. Translated: CAWGTREGIQYF.

This clonotype was counted ten times or more. The chain combines TRBV6-1 with TRBJ1-6; 12 bases are shared with TRBD1. The germline V gene encodes CDR1 MNHNS and CDR2 SASEGT. V lost 6 bases and J lost 9; bases outside the gene matches: 3. The CDR3 sequence is 14 residues long. The CDR3 DNA is TGTGCCAGCAGCCGGGACAGGGGGCTTTCACCCCTCCACTTT. Protein: CASSRDRGLSPLHF.

This clonotype has a count of ten or more. V usage is TRBV6-4 and J usage is TRBJ2-3; 10 nucleotides agree with TRBD2. With 3 bases clipped from V and 1 base from J, the junction kept 7 bases outside the gene matches. From germline, CDR1 is MRHNA and CDR2 SNTAGT. CDR3 length equals 17 residues. CDR3: CASSESGGGRGTDTQYF. The CDR3, as DNA: TGTGCCAGCAGTGAGAGCGGGGGGGGCCGGGGCACAGATACGCAGTATTTT.

This clonotype was picked up many times. The chain couples TRBV25-1 to TRBJ1-3; maybe TRBD1 (6 bases). The V gene's germline CDR1 is MGHDK and CDR2 SYGVNS. The CDR3 has 14 amino acids. V dropped 9 bases and J dropped 4 bases, with 16 bases sitting between them. The CDR3 sequence is CARHRTDSGNTIYF. CDR3 nucleotide sequence: TGTGCCAGGCATAGGACAGACTCCGGAAACACCATATATTTT.

This clonotype was found many times. The chain joins TRBV14 to TRBJ2-7; tentative D call: TRBD1 (6 bases). Germline CDR1 and CDR2: SGHDN and FVKESK. This CDR3 contains 14 residues. The ends were cut back, 0 bases at V and 4 bases at J, with 10 bases in the middle. CDR3 in amino acids: CASSQDWGRYEQYF. The CDR3 region has the DNA TGTGCCAGCAGCCAAGATTGGGGGCGATACGAGCAGTACTTC. Full variable domain (remainder filled in from reference TRBV14 and TRBJ2-7): EAGVTQFPSHSVIEKGQTVTLRCDPISGHDNLYWYRRVMGKEIKFLLHFVKESKQDESGMPNNRFLAERTGGTYSTLKVQPAELEDSGVYFCASSQDWGRYEQYFGPGTRLTVT.

This chain links TRBV7-8 with TRBJ2-3; weak D call: TRBD2 (6 bases). The V gene's germline CDR1 is SGHVS and CDR2 FQNEAQ. This CDR3 region has 14 residues. V was cut by 5 bases and J by 7 bases, with 16 bases left in between. CDR3 DNA: TGTGCCAGCAGCGGTGTGCGGGACCCACATACGCAGTATTTT. Amino acids: CASSGVRDPHTQYF.

There are many counts of this clonotype. The CDR3 loop is CASRPRDSISQETQYF. The CDR3 DNA sequence: TGTGCCAGCCGGCCCCGGGACAGCATAAGCCAAGAGACCCAGTACTTC. V is TRBV27 and J is TRBJ2-5, with TRBD1 matching 7 bases. The CDR3 has 16 residues. V was pared by 8 bases and J by 1 base, with 13 bases of the junction left unmatched. Germline CDR1 reads MNHEY; CDR2 reads SMNVEV (reference sequence).

The CDR3 coding sequence is TGTGCCAGCAGCCTCTCGACAGTCAAGCAGTACTTC. Translated: CASSLSTVKQYF. This chain joins TRBV7-2 and TRBJ2-7; tentative D call: TRBD1 (5 bases). Germline V gives CDR1 SGHTA, CDR2 FQGNSA. The V end was cut by 5 bases, the J end by 8 bases, with 13 bases between. The CDR3 covers 12 residues.

Ten or more counts support this clonotype. The chain carries TRBV10-3 and TRBJ2-3, with D possibly matching TRBD2 (6 bases). Germline V CDR1 and CDR2: ENHRY, SYGVKD. The V and J ends lost 6 bases and 5 bases respectively, with 6 bases between them. The CDR3 sequence is 11 residues long. The CDR3 loop reads CAIREGDTQYF. CDR3 nucleotides: TGTGCCATCAGGGAGGGAGATACGCAGTATTTT.

A few counts support this clonotype. The chain employs TRBV6-1 and TRBJ1-6; 9 positions agree with TRBD1. Germline CDR1 MNHNS, CDR2 SASEGT. The junction had 10 bases not matched to a gene; V was cut back by 8 bases and J by 5 bases. The CDR3 has 16 amino acids. The CDR3 here is CASLASDRGDNSPLHF. The CDR3 DNA reads TGTGCCAGCCTTGCGTCGGACAGGGGTGATAATTCACCCCTCCACTTT.

In its sample, this clonotype was seen once. Its ends do not fully match the called genes, so a read error is possible. This rearrangement joins TRBV12-3 or TRBV12-4 to TRBJ2-3, with D tentatively TRBD1 (6 bases). The CDR3 contains 15 residues. CDR3 protein: CVSSRQVWVTDTQYF. The CDR3 bases are TGTGTCAGCAGCAGACAGGTTTGGGTCACAGATACGCAGTATTTT.

In this sample, this clonotype turned up many times. The V gene is TRBV7-9, the J gene TRBJ1-2; D gene uncertain. Between the trimmed V and J ends, which lost 1 base and 3 bases, there was a span of 12 bases. The CDR3 runs 15 residues. Germline CDR1 reads SEHNR; CDR2 reads FQNEAQ (reference sequence). CDR3 loop: CASSLVGQEHYGYTF. DNA of the CDR3: TGTGCCAGCAGCTTAGTTGGGCAGGAGCACTATGGCTACACCTTC.

This clonotype was seen repeatedly, ten times or more. The rearrangement joins TRBV20-1 to TRBJ2-3; tentatively, D is TRBD2 (5 bases). The CDR3 loop spans 12 amino acids. V lost 3 bases and J lost 3, with 7 bases in between. CDR1 and CDR2 from the germline V gene are DFQATT and SNEGSKA (reference sequence). CDR3 nucleotides: TGCAGTGCTAGCGGGGAGACAGATACGCAGTATTTT. This codes for CSASGETDTQYF.

The chain links TRBV29-1 to TRBJ2-4; no reliable D call. CDR1 and CDR2 from the germline V gene are SQVTM and ANQGSEA. The CDR3 contains 11 residues. V was cut by 4 bases and J by 8 bases, with 9 bases left in between. The CDR3: CSVVSMDIQYF. In nucleotides, the CDR3 is TGCAGCGTTGTCAGCATGGACATTCAGTACTTC.

This clonotype has just a few counts. This chain joins TRBV12-5 and TRBJ2-3; D gene unclear. The CDR3 spans 13 residues. Trimming cost V 2 bases and J 3 bases, with 6 bases left between them. CDR1 and CDR2 (germline): LGHNT, FRNRAP. CDR3 nucleotide sequence: TGTGCTAGTGGTTTGTACCCAACAGATACGCAGTATTTT. Its protein is CASGLYPTDTQYF.

This clonotype has only a few counts. The rearrangement joins TRBV28 to TRBJ1-2; D not certain. The germline V gene has CDR1 MDHEN and CDR2 SYDVKM. The ends were cut back, 6 bases at V and 8 bases at J, with 7 bases in the middle. The CDR3 totals 10 residues. In DNA, the CDR3 is TGTGCCAGCAGCTTAGGGGGCTACACCTTC. Protein: CASSLGGYTF.

This clonotype was detected many times. Here the CDR3 reads CASSPTENTEAFF. The CDR3 region has the DNA TGTGCCAGCAGCCCGACTGAGAACACTGAAGCTTTCTTT. The J gene is TRBJ1-1, the V gene TRBV5-5; D is uncertain. The CDR3 is made up of 13 amino acids. V dropped 4 bases and J dropped 1 base, with 8 bases sitting between them. Germline V CDR1 and CDR2: SGHKS, YYEKEE (reference sequence).